The 18 T cell receptor beta chains presented below share a single source sample, sequenced in a study of cytomegalovirus exposure and HLA in healthy donors. 60 Vbeta and 13 Jbeta primers were used in PCR. Only in-frame clones appear in the TCRdb table, and some are missing; sequencing was by immunoSEQ multiplex PCR. There are around 110,000 clones in the sample; around a tenth occur only once, and roughly 3.1% lies in the top ten. Specimen: PBMCs. The origin of the receptors is a man aged 25-45 years in good health and CMV-seronegative.

A few counts support this clone. The V and J genes are TRBV11-2 and TRBJ2-1; 10 nucleotides match TRBD1. V shed 6 bases, J shed 3 bases, and the junction held 14 bases outside the gene matches. The CDR3 spans 18 residues. Germline CDR1 is SGHAT and CDR2 is FQNNGV. The CDR3 bases are TGTGCCAGCAGACAATATCCGGGACAGGGGATGGGCTACAATGAGCAGTTCTTC. Encoded protein: CASRQYPGQGMGYNEQFF.

The V call is TRBV7-8, the J call TRBJ2-5; TRBD2 matches at 10 bases. This CDR3 region has 16 residues. Germline-derived CDR1 and CDR2 are SGHVS and FQNEAQ. The junction had 6 bases not matched to a gene; V was cut back by 1 base and J by 4 bases. This chain's CDR3 is CASSLGAGGPTETQYF. The DNA of the CDR3 is TGTGCCAGCAGCTTAGGAGCGGGAGGGCCCACAGAGACCCAGTACTTC.

The V call is TRBV7-9, the J call TRBJ2-7; 9 nucleotides match TRBD1. The CDR3 consists of 15 residues. Germline loops: CDR1 SEHNR, CDR2 FQNEAQ (reference sequence). V lost 4 bases and J lost 5; bases outside the gene matches: 9. The chain's CDR3 is CASSSPGQGKNEQYF. CDR3 nucleotides: TGTGCCAGCAGCTCCCCCGGACAGGGGAAAAACGAGCAGTACTTC.

V is TRBV10-3 and J is TRBJ2-7; D perhaps matches TRBD1 (6 bases). This CDR3 comprises 15 residues. Germline V gives CDR1 ENHRY, CDR2 SYGVKD. V shed 0 bases and J shed 1 base, with 10 bases lying between them. The DNA for the CDR3 is TGTGCCATCAGTGAGTCGACAGGTCCATCCTACGAGCAGTACTTC. Protein product: CAISESTGPSYEQYF.

This clone has a handful of counts. This chain uses TRBV25-1 with TRBJ2-3; 10 nucleotides line up with TRBD1. Germline lookup yields CDR1 MGHDK and CDR2 SYGVNS. Trimming took 4 bases from V and 4 from J; bases not matched to a gene: 5. This CDR3 comprises 15 residues. The chain's CDR3 is CASSVGQGKADTQYF. CDR3 bases: TGTGCCAGCAGTGTGGGACAGGGGAAGGCAGATACGCAGTATTTT.

This clone was observed a handful of times. V usage is TRBV6-5 and J usage is TRBJ2-7, with 9 bases fitting TRBD1. Germline trimming cut 2 bases from V and 3 bases from J; bases unmatched to any gene: 2. Germline CDR1 is MNHEY and CDR2 is SVGAGI. The CDR3 spans 14 residues. The chain's CDR3 is CASSYTDRGYEQYF. CDR3 DNA: TGTGCCAGCAGTTACACGGACAGGGGCTACGAGCAGTACTTC.

Concerning this clone: The sample has other DNA sequences that encode this CDR3 too. CDR3 sequence (DNA): TGTGCCAGCAGCTTGGGGGACAGGGTAGGCACTGAAGCTTTCTTT. It translates to CASSLGDRVGTEAFF. This chain connects TRBV5-4 to TRBJ1-1; 9 positions agree with TRBD1. The J segment lost 4 bases and the V segment lost 0 bases, leaving 4 bases of the junction unmatched. The CDR3 is 15 residues long. Germline V gene sequence: CDR1 SGHNT, CDR2 YYREEE (reference sequence). The whole variable domain, remainder taken from reference TRBV5-4 and TRBJ1-1, is ETGVTQSPTHLIKTRGQQVTLRCSSQSGHNTVSWYQQALGQGPQFIFQYYREEENGRGNFPPRFSGLQFPNYSSELNVNALELDDSALYLCASSLGDRVGTEAFFGQGTRLTVV.

V is TRBV6-5 and J is TRBJ2-3; TRBD2 aligns across 8 bases. With 8 bases clipped from V and 1 base from J, the junction kept 5 bases outside the gene matches. This CDR3 is built from 14 residues. Germline-derived CDR1 and CDR2 are MNHEY and SVGAGI. The CDR3 coding sequence is TGTGCCAGCTACGGACTAGCCGGCACAGATACGCAGTATTTT. Translated, it gives CASYGLAGTDTQYF.

This chain links TRBV5-1 with TRBJ2-7, with 7 bases identical to TRBD1. This CDR3 contains 12 residues. CDR1 and CDR2 (germline): SGHRS, YFSETQ. Trimming took 4 bases from V and 6 from J; bases not matched to a gene: 4. CDR3 nucleotides: TGCGCCAGCAGCGCAAACAGGGGCGAGCAGTACTTC. It yields the protein CASSANRGEQYF.

This clone was recorded a few times. The V and J genes are TRBV4-1 and TRBJ2-5, with TRBD1 matching 11 bases. V was clipped by 6 bases and J by 5 bases; unmatched bases: 2. CDR3 length: 13 amino acids. The germline gives CDR1 MGHRA, CDR2 YSYEKL. CDR3 region: CASRGTGGETQYF. The CDR3 DNA sequence: TGCGCCAGCAGGGGGACAGGGGGGGAGACCCAGTACTTC.

In this sample, this clone turned up a few times. The chain links TRBV6-1 to TRBJ2-3; TRBD2 agrees at 11 bases. Germline trimming cut 4 bases from V and 1 base from J; bases unmatched to any gene: 4. Per the germline V gene, CDR1 is MNHNS and CDR2 is SASEGT. The CDR3 extends over 16 amino acids. The DNA for the CDR3 is TGTGCCAGCAGTGGACTAGCGGGGCTTCGCACAGATACGCAGTATTTT. Amino acids: CASSGLAGLRTDTQYF.

This clone occurred a few times. This chain uses TRBV10-3 with TRBJ1-2; 12 nucleotides agree with TRBD1. J lost 2 bases, V lost 2 bases, and 3 bases had no gene match. Germline V gives CDR1 ENHRY, CDR2 SYGVKD. The CDR3 runs to 16 residues. This chain's CDR3 is CAISEAGTGGNYGYTF. The CDR3 coding sequence is TGTGCCATCAGTGAGGCGGGGACAGGGGGCAACTATGGCTACACCTTC.

The rearrangement joins TRBV5-1 to TRBJ1-4; tentatively, D is TRBD1 (5 bases). Looked up from germline, CDR1 is SGHRS and CDR2 is YFSETQ. V was shortened by 3 bases and J by 0 bases, with 9 bases between the two germline ends. The length of the CDR3 is 15 residues. CDR3 region: CASSWQGSTNEKLFF. CDR3 sequence (DNA): TGCGCCAGCAGCTGGCAGGGTTCAACTAATGAAAAACTGTTTTTT.

The rearrangement uses TRBV21-1 and TRBJ2-7; TRBD1 is taken as the D call from the table, unchecked against the DNA. TRBV21-1 is a listed pseudogene. There are 13 residues in the CDR3. The CDR3 DNA sequence: TGTGCCAGCAGCCCGGGACAGACCTACGAGCAGTACTTC. Translating it yields CASSPGQTYEQYF.

The chain joins TRBV9 to TRBJ2-7, with TRBD1 matching over 7 bases. Trimming cost V 3 bases and J 1 base; bases outside gene matches: 4. The CDR3 extends over 14 amino acids. The germline V gene has CDR1 SGDLS and CDR2 YYNGEE. Here the CDR3 reads CASSAGTESYEQYF. CDR3 DNA sequence: TGTGCCAGCAGCGCCGGGACAGAGTCCTACGAGCAGTACTTC. The full variable domain, completed using reference TRBV9 and TRBJ2-7, is DSGVTQTPKHLITATGQRVTLRCSPRSGDLSVYWYQQSLDQGLQFLIQYYNGEERAKGNILERFSAQQFPDLHSELNLSSLELGDSALYFCASSAGTESYEQYFGPGTRLTVT.

Notes on this clone: The identical CDR3 is also encoded by other nucleotide sequences in the sample. This chain connects TRBV5-1 to TRBJ2-1; D is unclear. The CDR3 has 15 residues. Looked up from germline, CDR1 is SGHRS and CDR2 is YFSETQ. Trimming removed 2 bases at V and 0 bases at J, with 9 bases between. The CDR3 is CASSFGGSSYNEQFF. The CDR3 DNA sequence: TGCGCCAGCAGCTTCGGCGGAAGCTCCTACAATGAGCAGTTCTTC.

A note on this clone: This CDR3 is missing its conserved last phenylalanine or tryptophan, likely due to a read error. This chain joins TRBV25-1 and TRBJ1-2; D not certain. The CDR3 covers 16 residues. Trimming took 1 base from V and 4 from J, leaving 16 bases between them. In germline, CDR1 is MGHDK, CDR2 SYGVNS. CDR3 nucleotide sequence: TGTGCCAGCAGTGAATTGAGGGAGTACTCAACCTATGGCTACACCGTC. It encodes CASSELREYSTYGYTV.

The rearrangement joins TRBV11-3 to TRBJ1-3; the match to TRBD1 covers 7 bases. CDR1 and CDR2 from the germline V gene are SGHNT and YENEEA. CDR3 length: 16 amino acids. V trimming: 3 bases; J trimming: 1 base; junction bases outside the gene matches: 6. CDR3 loop: CASSFGGTVSGNTIYF. The CDR3 DNA sequence: TGTGCCAGCAGCTTCGGCGGGACAGTGTCTGGAAACACCATATATTTT.